Reported below is one T cell receptor beta chain. V lost 3 bases and J 1 base, leaving 15 bases between the germline ends. The CDR3 spans 17 residues. Germline lookup yields CDR1 MDHEN and CDR2 SYDVKM. These data are taken from a study of shared clonotypes between healthy human individuals. Only in-frame clones appear in the TCRdb table, and some are missing; sequencing was by immunoSEQ multiplex PCR. The sample consists of 950,000 to 1,100,000 clones, approximately 78% of them appearing once. This TCR came from a man aged 18 to 29 in good health. Some clones in this sample may be carry-over from other donors' samples. The V gene is TRBV28, the J gene TRBJ2-2; D gene unclear. The sequencing input was memory CD4+ T cells from PBMCs. Subset meaning: CD45RA-negative fraction. CDR3 DNA sequence: TGTGCCAGCAGTTTGCAACAAGGATTGGTGAACACCGGGGAGCTGTTTTTT. Translation: CASSLQQGLVNTGELFF.